This TCR beta chain comes out of a study of vaccination effects on CD4 cells after COVID-19. Study overall: Two convalescent patients each provided a sample, at 16 days and at one week before vaccination.

Note on this clone: The antigen is undetermined.

Under the ViraFEST assay, PBMC were stimulated with viral peptide pools so that antigen-specific CD4+ T cells expanded. Sequencing was performed afterwards. CD4+ T cells were isolated after around ten days of culture. The individual was infected with SARS-CoV-2 between March and December 2020, as confirmed by PCR. After about 2 million PBMC were placed in each well, they were cultured with about 10 IU/ml IL-2 and approximately 9.7 ug/ml peptides. Profiling relied on immunoSEQ multiplex PCR, and the TCRdb table lists in-frame clones only, not all of them. The sample lists tens of thousands of clones; around 70% were seen once. Regarding the study as a whole: Clonal contraction was marked in infection- and vaccine-induced clones late after vaccination. Early post-infection timepoints were absent, and convalescent patients were few.

Trimming removed 6 bases at V and 0 bases at J, with 12 bases between. The CDR3 extends over 14 amino acids. The germline gives CDR1 SNHLY, CDR2 FYNNEI. The V gene is TRBV2, the J gene TRBJ2-7, with D perhaps TRBD1 (6 bases). Sequenced here: CD4+ T cells from PBMCs cultured with HCoV-NL63 spike peptides, sampled before COVID-19 vaccination. The TCR sequence derives from a human donor who had a prior SARS-CoV-2 infection. The CDR3 DNA reads as TGTGCCAGCAGCCGGGACATGAGCTCCTACGAGCAGTACTTC. Protein product: CASSRDMSSYEQYF.